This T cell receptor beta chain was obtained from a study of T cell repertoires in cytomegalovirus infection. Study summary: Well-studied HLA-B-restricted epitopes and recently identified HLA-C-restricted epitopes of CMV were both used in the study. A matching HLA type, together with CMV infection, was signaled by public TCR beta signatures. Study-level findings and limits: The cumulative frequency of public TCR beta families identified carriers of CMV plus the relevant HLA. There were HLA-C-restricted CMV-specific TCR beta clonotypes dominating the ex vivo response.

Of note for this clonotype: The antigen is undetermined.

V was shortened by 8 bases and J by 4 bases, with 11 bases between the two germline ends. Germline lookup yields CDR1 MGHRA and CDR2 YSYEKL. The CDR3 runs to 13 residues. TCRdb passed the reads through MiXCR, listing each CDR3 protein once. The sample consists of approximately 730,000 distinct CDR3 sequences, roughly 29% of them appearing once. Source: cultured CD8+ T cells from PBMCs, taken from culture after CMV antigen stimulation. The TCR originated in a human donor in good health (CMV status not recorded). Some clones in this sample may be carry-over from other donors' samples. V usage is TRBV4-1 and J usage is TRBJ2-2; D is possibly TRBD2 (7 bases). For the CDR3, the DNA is TGCGCCAGCGGGGGGGCAAGCACCGGGGAGCTGTTTTTT. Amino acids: CASGGASTGELFF.